The T cell receptor (beta chain) under discussion was sequenced for a study of tumor and adjacent non-tumor tissue in lung cancer (dated by TCRdb to 2016 to 2018). Regarding the study in general: The cohort included more than 9 adenocarcinoma, a couple of squamous cell carcinoma and 1 small cell lung cancer patients. TCRbeta CDR3 sequencing was performed on thirty paired specimens, with one tumor sample and one normal lung sample collected per patient. The study compared bulk TCRbeta repertoires between lung tumor tissue and matched distant non-tumor lung tissue from over 12 lung cancer patients. A total of 95 million to 150 million productive TCRbeta reads were generated by sequencing, corresponding to an average of about 4.17 million reads per sample. The 15 enrolled patients, of whom approximately 10 were men and 5 were women, were aged roughly 30 to 76 years and were diagnosed with TNM stage I to III disease. Beyond this particular receptor, the publication reports: A significantly larger cumulative share of the repertoire was made up by the top 100 clones in normal lung than in tumor tissue. Tumor tissue showed significantly higher TCR diversity (inverse Simpson) than normal lung tissue, at around 450 vs 150 (P = 0.0075, Mann-Whitney U test). Only roughly 14 patients were included in the cohort, and the need for larger samples and more detailed clinical data was noted by the authors. Because peripheral blood was not sequenced, the blood TCRbeta repertoires of the lung cancer patients in the study went unexamined. Younger patients had significantly higher TCR diversity, and higher tumor TCR diversity was associated with shorter overall and disease-free survival. Neither the sequencing platform nor unique molecular identifiers are mentioned in the methods.

The library was obtained by multiplex PCR. Instrument on record: Illumina HiSeq 2500. TCRbeta libraries were constructed through three rounds of nested PCR with primers (Table S4) according to protocols modified from ARM-PCR. Before sequencing, PCR products of 200-500 bp were excised from the gel and purified with the QIAquick gel extraction kit. The authors processed their data as follows. Reads were cleaned using Trimmomatic, were merged into complete CDR3 sequences using FLASH, and were assigned to V(D)J germline segments using MiTCR. Clonal diversity was calculated as the inverse Simpson's index using VDJtools. In-frame sequences lacking a premature stop codon were counted as productive reads. Clones were called with MiXCR by TCRdb after fastp trimmed the public reads at Q25, and only in-frame beta chains were retained. CDR3 protein sequences are deduplicated, and each keeps its most common genes and DNA. It is TCRdb's table, rather than the study itself, that gives the V and J calls and clone size. The sample table records about 100,000 distinct CDR3 sequences; more than 55% of these occur just once. The ten largest make up roughly 19% of the sample.

As regards this clonotype: Its antigen is currently not known. Nothing much larger sits one base from this clone, and base qualities are not available.

The germline V gene gives CDR1 as MNHEY and CDR2 as SVGAGI. V is cut by 8 bases and J by 2 bases, and the space between the germline ends is 12 bases. From its cysteine to its phenylalanine, the CDR3 spans 13 amino acids. Only the CDR3 DNA stays, 39 bases, in frame from base 1. RNA was isolated from bulk, unsorted tissue, and RNA quality was assessed with a NanoDrop ND-1000 and an Agilent 2100. Normal lung samples were distant non-tumor tissue taken more than 3 cm from the tumor edge. The donors were newly diagnosed lung cancer patients admitted for thoracic surgery in China from August to November 2014 who had not received prior chemotherapy. Patients who had received previous radiotherapy or chemotherapy, or who had another concurrent cancer, were excluded from the study. Pieces of surgical tissue measuring roughly 1-2.1 cm3 were kept in RNAlater solution and stored at -80 degrees C until use.

The sequence came from a man aged 30 to 39 with non-small cell lung cancer. The chain is assembled from TRBV6-5 and TRBJ1-1; the D gene remains uncertain. The sample taken for sequencing was distant non-tumor lung tissue. The DNA is TGTGCCAGCGGTTGCCTGCAAAACACTGAAGCTTTCTTT. This sequence encodes CASGCLQNTEAFF.